Below, 24 T cell receptor beta chains from the same sample are listed, as sequenced in a study of T cell changes during pregnancy in multiple sclerosis. Using immunoSEQ multiplex PCR, the repertoire was profiled, and TCRdb retains in-frame clones only, with some absent. Altogether tens of thousands of clones are present, 91% being singletons, with the ten largest covering about 0.5%. The source material was CD4+ T cells from peripheral blood mononuclear cells, sampled in the second trimester of pregnancy. The receptors here all came from a female donor in good health, enrolled as a control in a pregnancy study.

The CDR3 protein is CASSLGALAGRDEQFF. The CDR3 coding sequence is TGTGCCAGCAGCTTAGGCGCCCTAGCGGGAAGGGATGAGCAGTTCTTC. This chain uses TRBV7-3 with TRBJ2-1; 9 bases are shared with TRBD2. Per germline, CDR1 SGHTA and CDR2 FQGTGA. V was pared by 2 bases and J by 8 bases, with 10 bases of the junction left unmatched. The CDR3 loop spans 16 amino acids.

This chain uses TRBV14 with TRBJ2-2; the D gene is possibly TRBD2 (6 bases). Germline V lookup: CDR1 SGHDN, CDR2 FVKESK. Trimming took 4 bases from V and 3 from J, leaving 12 bases between them. CDR3 length equals 15 residues. DNA for the CDR3: TGTGCCAGCAGCCCCTCAAGGAGGGACACCGGGGAGCTGTTTTTT. This codes for CASSPSRRDTGELFF.

The J gene is TRBJ1-2, the V gene TRBV29-1; the match to TRBD1 covers 12 bases. Germline CDR1 and CDR2: SQVTM and ANQGSEA. Trimming removed 7 bases from V and 5 bases from J; junction bases left unmatched: 5. The CDR3 runs to 13 residues. The CDR3 nucleotides read TGCAGCGGGGGGACAGGGGGCGGGTATGGCTACACCTTC. As protein: CSGGTGGGYGYTF.

The chain uses TRBV7-9 and TRBJ2-5, with TRBD1 identical over 7 bases. Germline assignment: CDR1 SEHNR and CDR2 FQNEAQ (reference sequence). This CDR3 contains 15 residues. V gave up 5 bases and J gave up 1 base; unmatched junction bases: 7. Written as DNA, the CDR3 is TGTGCCAGCAGCCCCCAGGGACAGTTCCAAGAGACCCAGTACTTC. Its protein product is CASSPQGQFQETQYF.

The chain is built from TRBV25-1 and TRBJ1-3; maybe TRBD1 (5 bases). With 3 bases removed from V and 4 bases from J, the gap between germline ends came to 10 bases. Per the germline V gene, CDR1 is MGHDK and CDR2 is SYGVNS. CDR3 length: 14 residues. CDR3 residues: CASSESGAGNTIYF. Written as DNA, the CDR3 is TGTGCCAGCAGTGAGAGCGGGGCAGGAAACACCATATATTTT.

This clone counts as medium-sized (0.01 to 0.1%). V usage is TRBV14 and J usage is TRBJ1-1; D ambiguous. V lost 1 base to trimming and J lost 3 bases, with 9 bases between them. The germline gives CDR1 SGHDN, CDR2 FVKESK. This CDR3 region has 14 residues. CDR3 residues: CASSQVGGYTEAFF. The CDR3 nucleotides are TGTGCCAGCAGCCAAGTGGGCGGGTACACTGAAGCTTTCTTT.

V usage is TRBV28 and J usage is TRBJ1-2; 7 bases map to TRBD1. Germline V gene sequence: CDR1 MDHEN, CDR2 SYDVKM. Unmatched junction bases numbered 14, after V lost 2 bases and J lost 5 bases. The CDR3 runs 17 residues. The CDR3: CASSLPSRTGTPYGYTF. The CDR3 coding sequence is TGTGCCAGCAGTTTACCTTCTCGGACAGGCACTCCTTATGGCTACACCTTC.

The gene calls are TRBV7-3 and TRBJ1-1; D not certain. The CDR3 is 13 residues long. Germline CDR1 and CDR2: SGHTA and FQGTGA. V was pared by 5 bases and J by 1 base, with 8 bases between. This CDR3 is CASSKTPNTEAFF. The CDR3 DNA is TGTGCCAGCAGCAAGACACCGAACACTGAAGCTTTCTTT.

This rearrangement joins TRBV28 to TRBJ1-1; D not certain. Between the trimmed V and J ends, which lost 2 bases and 5 bases, there was a span of 3 bases. The CDR3 runs to 11 residues. Germline values: CDR1 MDHEN, CDR2 SYDVKM. CDR3 sequence (DNA): TGTGCCAGCAGTTTAACTACTGAAGCTTTCTTT. Translating gives CASSLTTEAFF.

The chain carries TRBV11-1 and TRBJ2-5; 15 nucleotides align to TRBD2. The V segment lost 5 bases and the J segment 4 bases; nucleotides outside the gene matches: 5. This CDR3 is built from 16 residues. Germline V gene sequence: CDR1 SGHAT, CDR2 FQDESV (reference sequence). The CDR3 DNA sequence: TGTGCCAGCAGCCGAGAGGGACTAGCGGGGGGAGAGACCCAGTACTTC. Its translation: CASSREGLAGGETQYF. Supplemented by reference TRBV11-1 and TRBJ2-5, the full variable domain reads EAEVAQSPRYKITEKSQAVAFWCDPISGHATLYWYRQILGQGPELLVQFQDESVVDDSQLPKDRFSAERLKGVDSTLKIQPAELGDSAMYLCASSREGLAGGETQYFGPGTRLLVL.

The rearrangement uses TRBV7-9 and TRBJ1-3, with TRBD1 matching 9 bases. Trimming cost V 11 bases and J 2 bases; bases outside gene matches: 13. The CDR3 loop spans 16 amino acids. Per germline, CDR1 SEHNR and CDR2 FQNEAQ (reference sequence). This chain's CDR3 is CAASRPGQGTGNTIYF. CDR3 DNA: TGTGCCGCATCCCGACCGGGACAGGGTACTGGAAACACCATATATTTT.

This chain connects TRBV7-8 to TRBJ1-1, with 8 bases aligning to TRBD1. The CDR3 has 16 amino acids. Per the germline V gene, CDR1 is SGHVS and CDR2 is FQNEAQ. The J segment lost 1 base and the V segment lost 6 bases, leaving 10 bases of the junction unmatched. In DNA form, the CDR3 reads TGTGCCAGCAGACAGGACAGGGTCCAGGGGAACACTGAAGCTTTCTTT. Its protein product is CASRQDRVQGNTEAFF. The variable domain in full, completed from reference TRBV7-8 and TRBJ1-1, reads GAGVSQSPRYKVAKRGQDVALRCDPISGHVSLFWYQQALGQGPEFLTYFQNEAQLDKSGLPSDRFFAERPEGSVSTLKIQRTQQEDSAVYLCASRQDRVQGNTEAFFGQGTRLTVV.

V is TRBV9 and J is TRBJ1-1; no definite D call. CDR1 and CDR2 (germline): SGDLS, YYNGEE. V was shortened by 4 bases and J by 3 bases, with 10 bases between the two germline ends. The CDR3 totals 13 residues. The CDR3 protein is CASSSNADTEAFF. The CDR3 coding sequence is TGTGCCAGCAGCTCCAACGCGGACACTGAAGCTTTCTTT.

This clone was seen a single time. The chain recombines TRBV2 with TRBJ2-7; 10 positions match TRBD1. From germline, CDR1 is SNHLY and CDR2 FYNNEI. The CDR3 is 13 residues long. The V segment lost 5 bases and the J segment 5 bases; nucleotides outside the gene matches: 3. The CDR3 region is CASSRDRGNEQYF. CDR3 nucleotides: TGTGCCAGCAGTAGGGACAGGGGAAACGAGCAGTACTTC.

This clone has only a few counts. The gene calls are TRBV4-3 and TRBJ2-7; the D is unclear. V shed 0 bases and J shed 7 bases, with 10 bases lying between them. Per germline, CDR1 LGHNA and CDR2 YSLEER. This CDR3 comprises 13 residues. CDR3 loop: CASSQENSLEQYF. The DNA of the CDR3 is TGCGCCAGCAGCCAAGAAAACAGTCTGGAGCAGTACTTC.

The V and J genes are TRBV4-3 and TRBJ2-7; D remains unclear. Per germline, CDR1 LGHNA and CDR2 YSLEER. V was shortened by 1 base and J by 4 bases, with 14 bases between the two germline ends. The CDR3 covers 15 residues. The CDR3 coding sequence is TGCGCCAGCAGCCAAGGTTCGTCCAGCAGGTACGAGCAGTACTTC. It specifies CASSQGSSSRYEQYF.

This chain joins TRBV6-4 and TRBJ1-5; 11 positions agree with TRBD1. Per germline, CDR1 MRHNA and CDR2 SNTAGT. Trimming took 6 bases from V and 1 from J; bases not matched to a gene: 8. The CDR3 covers 17 residues. The DNA for the CDR3 is TGTGCCAGCAGGGACAGGGGGCGCCTGAAGAGCAATCAGCCCCAGCATTTT. Its protein is CASRDRGRLKSNQPQHF.

The chain uses TRBV4-2 and TRBJ1-4; D perhaps matches TRBD1 (5 bases). CDR3 length: 19 amino acids. Germline lookup yields CDR1 LGHNA and CDR2 YNFKEQ. V shed 0 bases and J shed 0 bases, with 17 bases lying between them. The CDR3 sequence is CASSQDPFWGDTTNEKLFF. CDR3 in DNA: TGTGCCAGCAGCCAAGATCCCTTTTGGGGCGACACAACTAATGAAAAACTGTTTTTT.

The rearrangement links TRBV5-4 to TRBJ1-1, with a tentative D call TRBD1 (5 bases). The germline gives CDR1 SGHNT, CDR2 YYREEE (reference sequence). This CDR3 is built from 15 residues. The ends were cut back, 0 bases at V and 1 base at J, with 10 bases in the middle. The CDR3 region has the DNA TGTGCCAGCAGCTTGGGAGCGGGGCCGAACACTGAAGCTTTCTTT. Protein: CASSLGAGPNTEAFF.

The chain links TRBV7-3 to TRBJ1-2, with D unresolved. V shed 2 bases and J shed 2 bases, with 9 bases lying between them. Per germline, CDR1 SGHTA and CDR2 FQGTGA. This CDR3 spans 14 amino acids. The CDR3: CASSLGSENYGYTF. The CDR3 DNA reads as TGTGCCAGCAGCTTAGGCAGTGAAAACTATGGCTACACCTTC.

The chain couples TRBV7-2 to TRBJ2-1; 10 positions agree with TRBD2. This CDR3 comprises 16 residues. From germline, CDR1 is SGHTA and CDR2 FQGNSA. Losses at the gene ends were 5 bases for V and 6 bases for J; bases not matched to a gene: 10. The CDR3: CASSPGGASGSNEQFF. The CDR3 nucleotides are TGTGCCAGCAGCCCGGGGGGGGCTAGCGGGAGCAATGAGCAGTTCTTC.

This CDR3 reads CASSPGNKETQYF. DNA of the CDR3: TGTGCCAGCAGCCCGGGGAATAAAGAGACCCAGTACTTC. The chain combines TRBV7-2 with TRBJ2-5; maybe TRBD2 (5 bases). The CDR3 extends over 13 amino acids. Germline values: CDR1 SGHTA, CDR2 FQGNSA. Deletions cut 5 bases from V and 3 bases from J, with 10 bases between.

The rearrangement joins TRBV5-4 to TRBJ1-4, with D perhaps matching TRBD1 (5 bases). Germline assignment: CDR1 SGHNT and CDR2 YYREEE (reference sequence). CDR3 length: 14 residues. The germline V and J ends were trimmed by 4 bases and 4 bases, with 11 bases remaining between them. DNA of the CDR3: TGTGCCAGCAGCCCGGGGGAGGTTAATGAAAAACTGTTTTTT. Encoded protein: CASSPGEVNEKLFF. The whole variable domain, remainder taken from reference TRBV5-4 and TRBJ1-4, is ETGVTQSPTHLIKTRGQQVTLRCSSQSGHNTVSWYQQALGQGPQFIFQYYREEENGRGNFPPRFSGLQFPNYSSELNVNALELDDSALYLCASSPGEVNEKLFFGSGTQLSVL.

The chain is built from TRBV6-1 and TRBJ1-1, with 10 bases fitting TRBD1. There are 12 residues in the CDR3. Germline CDR1 MNHNS, CDR2 SASEGT. V shed 10 bases and J 3 bases; nucleotides not matched to a gene: 2. CDR3 residues: CATDRGDTEAFF. DNA for the CDR3: TGTGCCACGGACAGGGGGGACACTGAAGCTTTCTTT.